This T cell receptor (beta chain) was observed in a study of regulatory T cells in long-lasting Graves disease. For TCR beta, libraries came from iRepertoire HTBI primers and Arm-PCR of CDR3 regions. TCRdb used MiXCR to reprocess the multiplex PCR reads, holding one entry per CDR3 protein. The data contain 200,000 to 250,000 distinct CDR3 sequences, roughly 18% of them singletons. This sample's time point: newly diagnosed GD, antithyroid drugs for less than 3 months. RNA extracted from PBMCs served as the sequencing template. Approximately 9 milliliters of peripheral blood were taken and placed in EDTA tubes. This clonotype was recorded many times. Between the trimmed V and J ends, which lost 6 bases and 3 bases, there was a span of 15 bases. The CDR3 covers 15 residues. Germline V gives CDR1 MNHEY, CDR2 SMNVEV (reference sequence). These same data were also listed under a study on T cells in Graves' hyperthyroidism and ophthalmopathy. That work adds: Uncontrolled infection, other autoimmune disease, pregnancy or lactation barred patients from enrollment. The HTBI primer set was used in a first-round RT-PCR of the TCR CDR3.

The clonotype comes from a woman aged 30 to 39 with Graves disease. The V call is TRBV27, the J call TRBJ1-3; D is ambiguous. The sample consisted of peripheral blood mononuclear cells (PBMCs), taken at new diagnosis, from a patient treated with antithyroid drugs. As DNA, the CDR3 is TGTGCCAGCAGCTCCCCCACAGAGGTTGGAAACACCATATATTTT. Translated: CASSSPTEVGNTIYF.